The 26 T cell receptor beta chains in this list originate from one sample, sequenced in a study of blood T cell repertoires in COVID-19. This table comes from immunoSEQ multiplex PCR, and its TCRdb copy is limited to in-frame clones, with some not included. In the table there are tens of thousands of clones, 91% of which are singletons. The source material was peripheral blood. The receptors here all came from a woman aged 45-60 years in a cohort sampled during active COVID-19.

The chain combines TRBV2 with TRBJ1-3, with D possibly matching TRBD1 (5 bases). The ends were cut back, 6 bases at V and 3 bases at J, with 15 bases in the middle. From germline, CDR1 is SNHLY and CDR2 FYNNEI. This CDR3 has 15 residues. The chain's CDR3 is CASRPRASFGNTIYF. The CDR3 bases are TGTGCCAGCAGGCCCAGGGCCAGCTTTGGAAACACCATATATTTT.

The chain is built from TRBV12-3 or TRBV12-4 and TRBJ1-2; 7 nucleotides line up with TRBD1. The trim removed 6 bases at V and 2 bases at J, leaving 3 bases unmatched. The CDR3 sequence is 13 residues long. CDR3 in amino acids: CASSRDSNYGYTF. CDR3 bases: TGTGCCAGCAGCCGGGACAGCAACTATGGCTACACCTTC.

This chain joins TRBV19 and TRBJ1-2, with D maybe TRBD1 (5 bases). Trimming took off 4 bases at V and 5 bases at J, with 8 bases between the two ends. CDR3 length equals 12 residues. Germline CDR1 and CDR2: LNHDA and SQIVND (reference sequence). In nucleotides, the CDR3 is TGTGCCAGTAGTAACTCAGGGTATGGCTACACCTTC. Residues: CASSNSGYGYTF.

The V and J genes are TRBV28 and TRBJ2-7; 7 bases match TRBD1. V was clipped by 3 bases and J by 4 bases; unmatched bases: 6. This CDR3 has 14 residues. Germline V CDR1 and CDR2: MDHEN, SYDVKM. Here the CDR3 DNA reads TGTGCCAGCAGTTTGAGGCAGGGGGTGTACGAGCAGTACTTC. This encodes CASSLRQGVYEQYF.

The genes are TRBV3-1 (or the pseudogene TRBV3-2) and TRBJ1-4; maybe TRBD1 (5 bases). The V gene's germline CDR1 is LGHDT and CDR2 YNNKEL (reference sequence). With 8 bases removed from V and 5 bases from J, the gap between germline ends came to 12 bases. There are 13 residues in the CDR3. DNA of the CDR3: TGTGCCAGCCGTGTTGGGGGGAATGAAAAACTGTTTTTT. Amino acids: CASRVGGNEKLFF.

V usage is TRBV12-3 or TRBV12-4 and J usage is TRBJ2-1; TRBD2 agrees at 8 bases. This CDR3 region has 11 residues. The J segment lost 15 bases and the V segment lost 3 bases, leaving 4 bases of the junction unmatched. In DNA, the CDR3 is TGTGCCAGCAGTTTGAACGGGGGGGGGTTCTTC. Translation: CASSLNGGGFF.

V usage is TRBV3-1 (or the pseudogene TRBV3-2) and J usage is TRBJ1-1; D is ambiguous. CDR3 size: 15 residues. The germline V and J ends were trimmed by 7 bases and 2 bases, with 17 bases remaining between them. Germline loops: CDR1 LGHDT, CDR2 YNNKEL (reference sequence). In DNA, the CDR3 is TGTGCCAGCACCGACTCCGGGAAAATTAACACTGAAGCTTTCTTT. As protein: CASTDSGKINTEAFF.

With regard to this clone: The sample contains more than one DNA sequence encoding this CDR3. This chain links TRBV5-1 with TRBJ1-1; D is perhaps TRBD1 (5 bases). V was cut by 2 bases and J by 5 bases, with 10 bases left in between. The CDR3 contains 13 residues. Germline CDR1 reads SGHRS; CDR2 reads YFSETQ. The CDR3 spells CASSFTGGTEAFF. The CDR3 DNA is TGCGCCAGCAGCTTTACGGGGGGGACTGAAGCTTTCTTT.

A single count supports this clone. This chain joins TRBV7-9 and TRBJ2-1; TRBD1 aligns across 9 bases. CDR1 and CDR2 from the germline V gene are SEHNR and FQNEAQ (reference sequence). The CDR3 extends over 15 amino acids. Trimming cost V 4 bases and J 5 bases; bases outside gene matches: 6. The CDR3 nucleotides read TGTGCCAGCAGCTCTGGGACAGGGCCCCACAATGAGCAGTTCTTC. Its translation is CASSSGTGPHNEQFF.

The chain is built from TRBV5-1 and TRBJ1-1; the match to TRBD1 covers 8 bases. The ends lost 2 bases at V and 4 bases at J; junction bases unmatched: 10. The CDR3 covers 16 residues. The germline V gene has CDR1 SGHRS and CDR2 YFSETQ. CDR3 bases: TGCGCCAGCAGCTTCGGACAGGGCTATAGGGGCACTGAAGCTTTCTTT. It specifies CASSFGQGYRGTEAFF.

The rearrangement links TRBV24-1 to TRBJ2-3; a possible D gene is TRBD2 (5 bases). This CDR3 is 15 amino acids long. CDR1 and CDR2 from the germline V gene are KGHDR and SFDVKD. With 4 bases removed from V and 6 bases from J, the gap between germline ends came to 16 bases. The CDR3: CATSDTSLGGDTQYF. CDR3 coding DNA: TGTGCCACCAGTGACACAAGTTTGGGCGGGGATACGCAGTATTTT.

The rearrangement uses TRBV4-2 and TRBJ1-3; a possible D gene is TRBD1 (5 bases). Per germline, CDR1 LGHNA and CDR2 YNFKEQ. Trimming stripped 3 bases from V and 3 bases from J, with 9 bases between. There are 14 residues in the CDR3. The CDR3 protein is CASSQGPGGNTIYF. The CDR3 nucleotides are TGTGCCAGCAGCCAGGGGCCCGGTGGAAACACCATATATTTT.

This chain joins TRBV10-3 and TRBJ2-3, with D possibly TRBD1 on 5 matching bases. The V and J ends lost 0 bases and 9 bases respectively, with 13 bases between them. Looked up from germline, CDR1 is ENHRY and CDR2 is SYGVKD. The CDR3 covers 14 residues. CDR3 sequence: CAISESDGQWTQYF. In DNA form, the CDR3 reads TGTGCCATCAGTGAGTCTGACGGACAATGGACGCAGTATTTT.

The chain couples TRBV7-9 to TRBJ1-2; possibly TRBD1 for D (6 bases). Germline assignment: CDR1 SEHNR and CDR2 FQNEAQ (reference sequence). This CDR3 region has 13 residues. Trimming took 5 bases from V and 6 from J, leaving 13 bases between them. In nucleotides, the CDR3 is TGTGCCAGCAGCCCAGGGACACGGAATGGCTACACCTTC. Protein sequence: CASSPGTRNGYTF.

The V call is TRBV4-1, the J call TRBJ1-6; maybe TRBD1 (6 bases). The germline V gene has CDR1 MGHRA and CDR2 YSYEKL. CDR3 length: 16 residues. Trimming shortened V by 2 bases and J by 9 bases, and 17 bases separated the two germline ends. CDR3: CASSQSPGQGTSPLHF. The CDR3 DNA reads TGCGCCAGCAGCCAATCGCCGGGACAAGGAACTTCACCCCTCCACTTT.

This clone was seen a single time. The chain links TRBV6-5 to TRBJ2-7; 7 bases fit TRBD1. V was pared by 5 bases and J by 5 bases, with 3 bases of the junction left unmatched. The CDR3 is 12 residues long. Germline-derived CDR1 and CDR2 are MNHEY and SVGAGI. The CDR3, as DNA: TGTGCCAGCAGTACACAGGGGAACGAGCAGTACTTC. Protein product: CASSTQGNEQYF.

The V gene is TRBV10-3, the J gene TRBJ1-4; no reliable D call. Germline CDR1 reads ENHRY; CDR2 reads SYGVKD. The CDR3 sequence is 14 residues long. V lost 2 bases to trimming and J lost 7 bases, with 11 bases between them. The CDR3 protein is CAISEGRVGEKLFF. Written as DNA, the CDR3 is TGTGCCATCAGTGAGGGGAGGGTTGGTGAAAAACTGTTTTTT.

The chain employs TRBV18 and TRBJ2-1, with a weak D call TRBD2 (5 bases). The CDR3 contains 17 residues. V was trimmed by 3 bases and J by 0 bases, leaving 15 bases between them. The germline V gene has CDR1 KGHSH and CDR2 LQKENI. CDR3 DNA: TGTGCCAGCTCACCGGAGGCTGGTCTGAGCTCCTACAATGAGCAGTTCTTC. Amino acids: CASSPEAGLSSYNEQFF.

The rearrangement joins TRBV4-1 to TRBJ2-1, with a possible D match to TRBD2 (6 bases). Between the trimmed V and J ends, which lost 1 base and 1 base, there was a span of 8 bases. Germline loops: CDR1 MGHRA, CDR2 YSYEKL. This CDR3 region has 15 residues. The DNA of the CDR3 is TGCGCCAGCAGCCAAGTTAGCGGTTCCTACAATGAGCAGTTCTTC. Its translation is CASSQVSGSYNEQFF.

The chain has TRBV30 and TRBJ1-4, with TRBD1 identical over 9 bases. This CDR3 contains 13 residues. The germline V gene encodes CDR1 GTSNPN and CDR2 SVGIG (reference sequence). V trimming: 5 bases; J trimming: 6 bases; junction bases outside the gene matches: 4. CDR3 nucleotide sequence: TGTGCCTGGGGGGGACAGGGTGATGAAAAACTGTTTTTT. Protein sequence: CAWGGQGDEKLFF.

In this sample, this clone turned up once. V usage is TRBV21-1 and J usage is TRBJ2-4; TRBD2 is taken as the D call from the table, unchecked against the DNA. TRBV21-1 is shown as a pseudogene. The CDR3 has 16 residues. CDR3 loop: CASSKAQKEAKNIQYF. The CDR3 nucleotides are TGTGCCAGCAGCAAAGCGCAAAAGGAGGCCAAAAACATTCAGTACTTC.

This clone was recorded only once. This chain joins TRBV19 and TRBJ2-1; 9 bases fit TRBD2. J was trimmed by 6 bases and V by 4 bases; bases with no gene match: 4. CDR3 size: 14 residues. From germline, CDR1 is LNHDA and CDR2 SQIVND (reference sequence). CDR3 bases: TGTGCCAGTAGTAGCGGGAGGGCCCCCAATGAGCAGTTCTTC. Protein product: CASSSGRAPNEQFF.

A few counts support this clone. The V and J genes are TRBV5-1 and TRBJ2-6; TRBD1 aligns across 12 bases. The V and J ends lost 4 bases and 2 bases, in that order; junction bases with no gene match: 10. The length of the CDR3 is 19 residues. The V gene's germline CDR1 is SGHRS and CDR2 YFSETQ. CDR3 residues: CASSLRDRGRGPGANVLTF. CDR3 nucleotides: TGCGCCAGCAGCCTCCGGGACAGGGGGCGCGGACCTGGGGCCAACGTCCTGACTTTC.

This clone was counted a few times. The chain links TRBV18 to TRBJ2-7; the D gene is possibly TRBD1 (7 bases). The CDR3 is 15 amino acids. The ends were cut back, 3 bases at V and 2 bases at J, with 14 bases in the middle. Germline lookup yields CDR1 KGHSH and CDR2 LQKENI. The CDR3 region is CASSPGRGETYEQYF. CDR3 nucleotide sequence: TGTGCCAGCTCACCTGGCAGGGGGGAAACCTACGAGCAGTACTTC.

The table lists this clone with a count of one. The J gene is TRBJ2-3, the V gene TRBV24-1; D remains ambiguous. Germline V gene sequence: CDR1 KGHDR, CDR2 SFDVKD. V lost 9 bases and J lost 0, with 9 bases in between. The CDR3 extends over 13 amino acids. The CDR3 DNA reads TGTGCCACCCACAGCTCTAGCACAGATACGCAGTATTTT. This encodes CATHSSSTDTQYF.

The V gene is TRBV30, the J gene TRBJ2-6; TRBD2 might be the D (6 bases). This CDR3 has 17 residues. CDR1 is GTSNPN and CDR2 is SVGIG in the germline V gene (reference sequence). V shed 1 base and J shed 0 bases, with 13 bases lying between them. The CDR3 DNA sequence: TGTGCCTGGAGTGGGGGGAGGACCGGCTCTGGGGCCAACGTCCTGACTTTC. It is translated as CAWSGGRTGSGANVLTF. The full variable domain, with the rest looked up from reference TRBV30 and TRBJ2-6, is SQTIHQWPATLVQPVGSPLSLECTVEGTSNPNLYWYRQAAGRGLQLLFYSVGIGQISSEVPQNLSASRPQDRQFILSSKKLLLSDSGFYLCAWSGGRTGSGANVLTFGAGSRLTVL.